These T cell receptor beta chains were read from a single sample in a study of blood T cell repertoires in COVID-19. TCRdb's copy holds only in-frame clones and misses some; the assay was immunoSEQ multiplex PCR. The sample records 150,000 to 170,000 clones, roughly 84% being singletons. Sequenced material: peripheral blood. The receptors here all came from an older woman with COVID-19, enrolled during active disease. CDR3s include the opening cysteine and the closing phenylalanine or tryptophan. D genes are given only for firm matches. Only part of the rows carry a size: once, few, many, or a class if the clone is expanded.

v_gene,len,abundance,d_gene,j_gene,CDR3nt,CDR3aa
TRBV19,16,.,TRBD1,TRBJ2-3,TGTGCCAGTAGTTTAAAGACAGGGGAGGACACAGATACGCAGTATTTT,CASSLKTGEDTDTQYF
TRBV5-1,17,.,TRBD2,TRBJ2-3,TGCGCCAGCAGCTTGGGTGCTAGCGGGGGCCGCACAGATACGCAGTATTTT,CASSLGASGGRTDTQYF
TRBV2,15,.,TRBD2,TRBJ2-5,TGTGCCAGCAGTGAGAGGAGCCGGGGGGAAGAGACCCAGTACTTC,CASSERSRGEETQYF
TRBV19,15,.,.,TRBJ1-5,TGTGCCAGTAGTAGACCTCCGCGGAATAATCAGCCCCAGCATTTT,CASSRPPRNNQPQHF
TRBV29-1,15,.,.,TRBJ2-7,TGCAGCGTCTTAAGGGGGGGGAGAAGCTCCTACGAGCAGTACTTC,CSVLRGGRSSYEQYF
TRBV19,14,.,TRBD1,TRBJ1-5,TGTGCCAGTAGTCAGGGACAGGGAGGTCAGCCCCAGCATTTT,CASSQGQGGQPQHF
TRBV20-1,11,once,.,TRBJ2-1,TGCAGTGCTAGTCACCAGAATGAGCAGTTCTTC,CSASHQNEQFF
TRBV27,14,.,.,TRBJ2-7,TGTGCCAGTTCCCCGGCGGGTAGCTCCTACGAGCAGTACTTC,CASSPAGSSYEQYF
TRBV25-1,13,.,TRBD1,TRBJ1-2,TGTGCCAGCAGTCTCGGACAGGCGGGGGGCTACACCTTC,CASSLGQAGGYTF
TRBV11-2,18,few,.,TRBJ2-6,TGTGCCAGCAGCTTAGTTAGGCGGGGAACCTGGGGGGCCAACGTCCTGACTTTC,CASSLVRRGTWGANVLTF
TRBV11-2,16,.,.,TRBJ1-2,TGTGCCAGCAGCTTAGAGTTGGGGCAAAGGGTAGATGGCTACACCTTC,CASSLELGQRVDGYTF
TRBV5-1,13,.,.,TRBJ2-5,TGCGCCAGCAGCTTGGACATCCCAGAGACCCAGTACTTC,CASSLDIPETQYF
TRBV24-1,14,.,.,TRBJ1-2,TGTGCCACCAGTGCCCTGGGAGGGGGGAGCGGCTACACCTTC,CATSALGGGSGYTF
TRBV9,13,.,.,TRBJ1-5,TGTGCCAGCAGCGTAGCTCCGGGTCAGCCCCAGCATTTT,CASSVAPGQPQHF
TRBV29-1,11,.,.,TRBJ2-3,TGCAGCGTTGAACGGGCAGATACGCAGTATTTT,CSVERADTQYF
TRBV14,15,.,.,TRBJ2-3,TGTGCCAGCAGCCCCGCACGATGGGCCGCAGATACGCAGTATTTT,CASSPARWAADTQYF
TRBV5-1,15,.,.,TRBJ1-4,TGCGCCAGCAGCTTGACAGCTCTCGAAAATGAAAAACTGTTTTTT,CASSLTALENEKLFF
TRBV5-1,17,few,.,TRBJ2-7,TGCGCCAGCAGGTTACAAGACAGCCACCCCTTTCTTCGCGAGCAGTACTTC,CASRLQDSHPFLREQYF
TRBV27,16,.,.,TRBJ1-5,TGTGCCAGCAGTTTTAAGGCGGGTGCCCTCAATCAGCCCCAGCATTTT,CASSFKAGALNQPQHF
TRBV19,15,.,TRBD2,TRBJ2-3,TGTGCCAGCCTTCCCAGACTAGCTGGCACAGATACGCAGTATTTT,CASLPRLAGTDTQYF
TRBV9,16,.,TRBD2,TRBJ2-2,TGTGCCAGCAGCGTAGAGGCTAGCGGGAGGACCGGGGAGCTGTTTTTT,CASSVEASGRTGELFF
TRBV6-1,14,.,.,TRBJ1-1,TGTGCCAGCAGTGAAAAGTGGGGCAACACTGAAGCTTTCTTT,CASSEKWGNTEAFF
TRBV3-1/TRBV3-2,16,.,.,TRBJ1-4,TGTGCCAGCAGCCAGGCGGGGAGGGCAACTAATGAAAAACTGTTTTTT,CASSQAGRATNEKLFF
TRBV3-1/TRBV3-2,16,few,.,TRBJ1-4,TGTGCCAGCAGCCGAAACTCTCCCGCAACTAATGAAAAACTGTTTTTT,CASSRNSPATNEKLFF
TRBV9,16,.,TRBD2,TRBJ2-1,TGTGCCAGCAGCGTAGGAGCTAGCGGGGGGGCCTTAGGGCAGTTCTTC,CASSVGASGGALGQFF
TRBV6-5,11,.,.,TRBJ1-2,TGTGCCAGCATGCGAGAGTCAAGCTACACCTTC,CASMRESSYTF
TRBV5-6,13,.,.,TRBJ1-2,TGTGCCAGCAGCCTGGAGGGGATCGGCGGCTACACCTTC,CASSLEGIGGYTF
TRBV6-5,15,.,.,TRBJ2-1,TGTGCCAGCAGTTACCTATCCGGGGGTAACAATGAGCAGTTCTTC,CASSYLSGGNNEQFF
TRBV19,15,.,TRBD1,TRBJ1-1,TGTGCCAGTAGTATTATGGACAGGGGCAACACTGAAGCTTTCTTT,CASSIMDRGNTEAFF
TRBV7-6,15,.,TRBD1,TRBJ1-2,TGTGCCAGCAGTTCAGGGCAGGGGGCGGTCGGCGGCTACACCTTC,CASSSGQGAVGGYTF
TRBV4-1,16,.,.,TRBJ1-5,TGCGCCAGCAGCCAAGGGGGAGGGACCCTATCTCAGCCCCAGCATTTT,CASSQGGGTLSQPQHF
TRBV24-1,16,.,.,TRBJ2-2,TGTGCCACCAGTGATAAAGGCAGGGGCAACACCGGGGAGCTGTTTTTT,CATSDKGRGNTGELFF
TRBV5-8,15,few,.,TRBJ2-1,TGTGCCAGCAGCTTGGACAGCTCCCCCTACAATGAGCAGTTCTTC,CASSLDSSPYNEQFF
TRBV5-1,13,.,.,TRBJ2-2,TGCGCCAGCAGCTTGTCGGACACCGGGGAGCTGTTTTTT,CASSLSDTGELFF